This T cell receptor beta chain was found in a study of CD8 T cells in Susac syndrome. The CDR3 length is 14 residues. Germline CDR1 reads SNHLY; CDR2 reads FYNNEI. V lost 8 bases, J lost 6 bases, and 12 bases stayed unmatched. Matched for age and sex, the controls were healthy donors. Random hexamers were used to reverse transcribe roughly 0.45 to 1 ug of RNA. TCRdb used MiXCR to reprocess the immunoSEQ multiplex PCR reads, holding one entry per CDR3 protein. The sample holds about 26,000 distinct CDR3 sequences, 90% to 95% seen once. The clonotype comes from a human donor in good health. The sequencing input was CD8+ T cells from PBMCs. The chain joins TRBV2 to TRBJ2-7, with TRBD1 matching over 8 bases. The CDR3 loop is CASVEDRDFGEQYF. The CDR3 nucleotides read TGTGCCAGCGTGGAGGACAGGGATTTTGGCGAGCAGTACTTC. Looking up the rest from reference TRBV2 and TRBJ2-7 gives the full variable domain: EPEVTQTPSHQVTQMGQEVILRCVPISNHLYFYWYRQILGQKVEFLVSFYNNEISEKSEIFDDQFSVERPDGSNFTLKIRSTKLEDSAMYFCASVEDRDFGEQYFGPGTRLTVT.